This passage covers 9 T cell receptor beta chains from one sample sequenced in a study of T cell responses to AZD1222 COVID-19 vaccine. Here immunoSEQ multiplex PCR was the method, and the copy in TCRdb shows in-frame clones only, minus some. The sample lists about 180,000 clones; 75% to 95% were seen once. The sample here was peripheral blood, taken on day 0 of AZD1222 vaccination. The receptors here all came from an adult in good health.

V is TRBV7-2 and J is TRBJ2-7; 8 nucleotides agree with TRBD2. The V segment lost 5 bases and the J segment 2 bases; nucleotides outside the gene matches: 14. Germline V gene lookup returns CDR1 SGHTA and CDR2 FQGNSA. The CDR3 covers 17 residues. This chain's CDR3 is CASSQGSAGDPAYEQYF. The CDR3 DNA follows: TGTGCCAGCAGCCAAGGGTCAGCGGGGGACCCCGCCTACGAGCAGTACTTC.

The chain links TRBV7-9 to TRBJ1-3, with TRBD1 identical over 9 bases. V lost 2 bases to trimming and J lost 0 bases; unmatched junction nucleotides: 2. CDR1 and CDR2 (germline): SEHNR, FQNEAQ (reference sequence). The CDR3 length is 16 residues. The CDR3 sequence: CASSLTGGPSGNTIYF. In DNA form, the CDR3 reads TGTGCCAGCAGCTTAACAGGGGGCCCCTCTGGAAACACCATATATTTT.

This clone was observed a few times. The rearrangement joins TRBV5-1 to TRBJ2-2; TRBD1 agrees at 7 bases. Trimming took 5 bases from V and 4 from J; bases not matched to a gene: 8. Germline V gene lookup returns CDR1 SGHRS and CDR2 YFSETQ. The CDR3 contains 15 residues. This CDR3 reads CASSSGTVGTGELFF. Written as DNA, the CDR3 is TGCGCCAGCAGTTCCGGGACAGTTGGCACCGGGGAGCTGTTTTTT.

V usage is TRBV15 and J usage is TRBJ2-1, with D uncertain. Trimming left V 1 base short and J 0 bases short, with 10 bases between. The germline CDR1 and CDR2 sequences are LNHNV and YYDKDF (reference sequence). The CDR3 extends over 16 amino acids. This CDR3 is CATSRVILSSYNEQFF. For the CDR3, the DNA is TGTGCCACCAGCAGAGTAATACTAAGCTCCTACAATGAGCAGTTCTTC. Together with reference TRBV15 and TRBJ2-1, the CDR3 gives the full variable domain: DAMVIQNPRYQVTQFGKPVTLSCSQTLNHNVMYWYQQKSSQAPKLLFHYYDKDFNNEADTPDNFQSRRPNTSFCFLDIRSPGLGDTAMYLCATSRVILSSYNEQFFGPGTRLTVL.

The rearrangement uses TRBV28 and TRBJ2-3, with no clear D. The CDR3 contains 13 residues. Germline V lookup: CDR1 MDHEN, CDR2 SYDVKM. Deletions cut 2 bases from V and 1 base from J, with 4 bases between. CDR3: CASSLGGTDTQYF. As DNA, the CDR3 is TGTGCCAGCAGTTTAGGGGGCACAGATACGCAGTATTTT.

This clone occurred a few times. This chain joins TRBV7-3 and TRBJ2-3; a weak D match, TRBD2 (5 bases). With 5 bases removed from V and 2 bases from J, the gap between germline ends came to 11 bases. This CDR3 is 14 amino acids long. Germline CDR1 is SGHTA and CDR2 is FQGTGA. CDR3 sequence: CASSAGLITDTQYF. In DNA form, the CDR3 reads TGTGCCAGCAGCGCGGGCCTCATCACAGATACGCAGTATTTT. The complete variable domain, with remaining parts taken from reference TRBV7-3 and TRBJ2-3, reads GAGVSQTPSNKVTEKGKYVELRCDPISGHTALYWYRQSLGQGPEFLIYFQGTGAADDSGLPNDRFFAVRPEGSVSTLKIQRTERGDSAVYLCASSAGLITDTQYFGPGTRLTVL.

The rearrangement joins TRBV6-5 to TRBJ2-2; 8 bases line up with TRBD1. CDR1 is MNHEY, CDR2 SVGAGI, per germline. This CDR3 comprises 15 residues. Unmatched junction bases numbered 6, after V lost 8 bases and J lost 1 base. In DNA, the CDR3 is TGTGCCAGCGCCCGACAGGGGAGGAACACCGGGGAGCTGTTTTTT. Its translation is CASARQGRNTGELFF.

This clone has more than one count but fewer than ten. The rearrangement links TRBV2 to TRBJ1-4; 11 bases agree with TRBD1. The germline V gene has CDR1 SNHLY and CDR2 FYNNEI. This CDR3 spans 15 amino acids. J was trimmed by 5 bases and V by 7 bases; bases with no gene match: 6. The CDR3 reads CASNPRTGGNEKLFF. As DNA, the CDR3 is TGTGCCAGCAACCCAAGGACAGGGGGCAATGAAAAACTGTTTTTT.

The genes are TRBV5-4 and TRBJ1-2; D remains ambiguous. This CDR3 contains 12 residues. Trimming took off 4 bases at V and 5 bases at J, with 9 bases between the two ends. Per the germline V gene, CDR1 is SGHNT and CDR2 is YYREEE (reference sequence). CDR3 loop: CASSALGYGYTF. Here the CDR3 DNA reads TGTGCCAGCAGCGCCTTGGGGTATGGCTACACCTTC. The complete variable domain, with remaining parts taken from reference TRBV5-4 and TRBJ1-2, reads ETGVTQSPTHLIKTRGQQVTLRCSSQSGHNTVSWYQQALGQGPQFIFQYYREEENGRGNFPPRFSGLQFPNYSSELNVNALELDDSALYLCASSALGYGYTFGSGTRLTVV.